This T cell receptor beta chain was identified during a study of technical replicates of blood from a handful of donors. Sequenced by immunoSEQ multiplex PCR; TCRdb stores in-frame clones only, minus some. The table lists under 80,000 clones, approximately 94% of them singletons, with 0.26% in the top ten. Germline CDR1 reads SGHRS; CDR2 reads YFSETQ. J was trimmed by 1 base and V by 3 bases; bases with no gene match: 0. The CDR3 extends over 14 amino acids. The sequenced sample consisted of T cells isolated from PBMCs. The chain joins TRBV5-1 to TRBJ1-4; 7 nucleotides line up with TRBD1. The receptor comes from a human donor in good health. CDR3 DNA: TGCGCCAGCAGCTGGGACAGAACTAATGAAAAACTGTTTTTT. Amino acid sequence: CASSWDRTNEKLFF.